This T cell receptor beta chain appears in the sequencing data of a study of blood T cell repertoires in COVID-19. Overall study: Researchers got acute and convalescent COVID-19 samples from the United States, Italy and Spain. Nucleic acid was either cDNA or gDNA, and it came from T cells, B-cell-depleted T cells, or PBMCs.

V was pared by 0 bases and J by 4 bases, with 15 bases between. The CDR3 is made up of 16 amino acids. Germline values: CDR1 LNHDA, CDR2 SQIVND (reference sequence). In the original processing: Estimation of nucleated cell counts was performed using reference gene primer amplification. Data came from immunoSEQ multiplex PCR; TCRdb stores just in-frame clones and leaves some out. V, J and clone size are those of that table, while D and trimming were read from the DNA. The sample lists 350,000 or so clones, around 83% occurring once. This TCR was recovered from a young man with active or convalescent COVID-19. Sequenced input: peripheral blood. V is TRBV19 and J is TRBJ1-1; no firm D call. Here the CDR3 DNA reads TGTGCCAGTAGTATAGATCTATTGGGCTCGAGCACTGAAGCTTTCTTT. The encoded protein is CASSIDLLGSSTEAFF.